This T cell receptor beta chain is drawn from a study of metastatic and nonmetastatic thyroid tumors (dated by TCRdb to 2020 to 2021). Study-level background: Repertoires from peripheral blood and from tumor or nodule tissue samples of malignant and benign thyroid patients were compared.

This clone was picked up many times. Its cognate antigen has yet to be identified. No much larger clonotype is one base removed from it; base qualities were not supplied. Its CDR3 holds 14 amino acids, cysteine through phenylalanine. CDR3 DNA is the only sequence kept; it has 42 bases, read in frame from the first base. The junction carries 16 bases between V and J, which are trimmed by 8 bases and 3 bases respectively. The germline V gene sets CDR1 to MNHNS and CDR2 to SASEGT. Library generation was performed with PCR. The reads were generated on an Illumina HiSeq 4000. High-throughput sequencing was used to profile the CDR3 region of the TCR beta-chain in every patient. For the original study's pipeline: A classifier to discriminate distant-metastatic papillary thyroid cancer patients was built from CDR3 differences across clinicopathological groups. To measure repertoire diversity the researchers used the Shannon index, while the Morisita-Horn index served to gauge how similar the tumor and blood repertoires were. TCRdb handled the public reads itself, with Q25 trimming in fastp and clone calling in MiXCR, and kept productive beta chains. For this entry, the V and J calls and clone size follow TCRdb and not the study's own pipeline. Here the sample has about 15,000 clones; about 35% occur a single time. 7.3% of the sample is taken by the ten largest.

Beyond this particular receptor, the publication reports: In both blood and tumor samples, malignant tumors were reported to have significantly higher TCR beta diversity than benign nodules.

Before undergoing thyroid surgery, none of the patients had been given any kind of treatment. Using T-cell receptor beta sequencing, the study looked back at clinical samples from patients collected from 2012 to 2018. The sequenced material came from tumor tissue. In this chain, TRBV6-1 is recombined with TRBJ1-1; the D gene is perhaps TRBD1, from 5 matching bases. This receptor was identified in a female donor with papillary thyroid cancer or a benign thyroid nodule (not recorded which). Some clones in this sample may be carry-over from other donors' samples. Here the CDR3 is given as CASSYQGGYTEAFF. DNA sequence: TGTGCCAGCTCGTATCAGGGAGGTTACACTGAAGCTTTCTTT.